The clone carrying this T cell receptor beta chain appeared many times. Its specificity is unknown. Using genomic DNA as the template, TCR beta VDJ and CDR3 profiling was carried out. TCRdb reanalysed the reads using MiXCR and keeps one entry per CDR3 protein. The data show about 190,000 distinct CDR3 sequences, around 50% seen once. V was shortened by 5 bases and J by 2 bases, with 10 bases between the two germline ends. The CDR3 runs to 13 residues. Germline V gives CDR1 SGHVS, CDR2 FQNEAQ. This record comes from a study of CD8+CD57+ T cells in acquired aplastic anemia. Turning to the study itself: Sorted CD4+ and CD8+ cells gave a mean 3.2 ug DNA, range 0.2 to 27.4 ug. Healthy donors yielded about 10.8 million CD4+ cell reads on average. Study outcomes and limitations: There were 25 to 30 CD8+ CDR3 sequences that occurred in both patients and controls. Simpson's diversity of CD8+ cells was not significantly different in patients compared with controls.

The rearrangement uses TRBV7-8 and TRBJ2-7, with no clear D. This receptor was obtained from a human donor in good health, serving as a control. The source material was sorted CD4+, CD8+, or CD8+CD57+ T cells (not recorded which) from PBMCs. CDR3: CASSLGVAYEQYF. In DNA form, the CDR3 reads TGTGCCAGCAGCCTAGGTGTGGCCTACGAGCAGTACTTC.